This T cell receptor beta chain originates from a study of T-cell memory formation after mild COVID-19 (dated by TCRdb to the early 2020s). For the study in its entirety: TCR sequence clusters from the two donors were largely donor specific. Longitudinal TCRalpha and TCRbeta repertoire sequencing tracked T-cell clones expanding and contracting after mild COVID-19 in two donors. Two young, previously healthy adult volunteers, one female and one male, were included in the cohort. What the research found in general, with its limitations: Some responding clones were detected in pre-infection memory, which suggested that pre-existing cross-reactive memory T cells had joined the SARS-CoV-2 response. The study covered only a couple of mild cases, and larger cohorts including severe cases with pre-infection samples were considered necessary. SARS-CoV-2 specificity was not confirmed for the second-wave clones peaking on day 37. Balanced CD4/CD8 phenotypes were observed for clones contracting from day 15 to 85, whereas a bias towards CD4+ was observed for a second wave of clones expanding from day 15 to 37. Contracting CD4+ clones turned up mainly in the CM and EM memory subsets, whereas EMRA was where CD8+ clones were enriched.

Ficoll-Paque density gradient centrifugation was used to isolate PBMCs. The CDR3 starts with the cysteine, ends with the phenylalanine, and has 13 residues. The DNA shown is the 39-base CDR3, in frame from base 1. V loses 1 base, J loses 2 bases, and the germline ends lie 5 bases apart. CDR1 and CDR2 (LNHNV, YYDKDF) derive from the germline V gene (reference sequence). On this clonotype: This clone's antigen is unknown. No much larger clone exists at a distance of one base, and base qualities are not known.

Sequencer: Illumina NovaSeq 6000. Using 5'RACE with constant-segment primers, TCRalpha and TCRbeta cDNA libraries were constructed, with sample barcodes and unique molecular identifiers added in the process. RNA was extracted from every sample with Trizol reagent. Libraries were amplified in two PCR steps, with a second sample barcode and Illumina TruSeq adapters added in the second step. Libraries were sequenced on an Illumina NovaSeq with 2 x 150 bp paired-end reads. On the authors' methods: The reads were demultiplexed and collapsed into UMI-guided consensus sequences using migec v1.2.7. Using mixcr v2.1.11, the UMI consensuses were aligned to TRA and TRB V and J templates and assembled into clonotypes. Expanded or contracted clonotypes were those called significant by both edgeR and NoisET, with noise models trained on biological replicates. For edgeR calls, the cutoffs were a false discovery rate-adjusted p below 0.01 and a log2 fold-change threshold of 1. As an exploratory analysis of dynamics, max-normalized trajectories of the 1000 most abundant clonotypes were examined with PCA combined with hierarchical clustering. Each responding clone was given a CD4 or CD8 phenotype based on the CD4+ and CD8+ repertoires, which had been sequenced separately. The raw public data were reprocessed by TCRdb itself: fastp quality trimming at Q25, MiXCR clonotype calling, in-frame beta chains only. For every CDR3 protein sequence, its rows merge into one entry that carries the most common genes and DNA. TCRdb, not the original authors, processed these V and J calls. Present in this sample are just under 550,000 distinct CDR3 sequences, roughly 20% of which were seen just once. Approximately 13% of the sample is taken by the ten largest.

Sequencing was carried out using PBMCs or a T cell subset sorted from them (not recorded which). This receptor was identified in an adult woman who had mild COVID-19 (a few samples of this study predate the infection). The sample titles of this study are shuffled in the database, so cell type and time point are left out; the donor was told from shared clones. The chain employs TRBV15 and TRBJ2-5, with the D gene not confidently named. CDR3 reads: CATSRVGQETQYF. The nucleotide sequence is TGTGCCACCAGCAGAGTCGGTCAAGAGACCCAGTACTTC.